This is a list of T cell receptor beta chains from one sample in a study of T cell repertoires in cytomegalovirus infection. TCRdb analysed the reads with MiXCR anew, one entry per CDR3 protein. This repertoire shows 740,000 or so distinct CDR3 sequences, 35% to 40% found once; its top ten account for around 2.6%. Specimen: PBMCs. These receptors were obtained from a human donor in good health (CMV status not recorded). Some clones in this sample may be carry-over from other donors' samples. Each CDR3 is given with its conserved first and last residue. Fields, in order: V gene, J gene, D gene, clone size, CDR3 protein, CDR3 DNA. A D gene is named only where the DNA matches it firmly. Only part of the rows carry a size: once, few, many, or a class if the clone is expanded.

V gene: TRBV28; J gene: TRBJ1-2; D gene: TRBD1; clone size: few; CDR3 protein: CASSRQGPPLYGYTF; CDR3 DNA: TGTGCCAGCAGCCGACAGGGGCCCCCGCTCTATGGCTACACCTTC
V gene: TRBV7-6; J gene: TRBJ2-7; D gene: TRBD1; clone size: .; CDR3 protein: CASSLQNGTGANYEQYF; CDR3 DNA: TGTGCCAGCAGCTTACAAAACGGGACAGGGGCGAACTACGAGCAGTACTTC
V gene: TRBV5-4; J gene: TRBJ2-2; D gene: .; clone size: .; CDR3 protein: CASSLTPEGANTGVLFF; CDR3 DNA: TGTGCCAGCAGCTTGACCCCGGAGGGCGCGAACACCGGGGTGCTGTTTTTT
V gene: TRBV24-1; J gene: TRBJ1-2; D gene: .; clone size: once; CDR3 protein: CATSGALGGYTF; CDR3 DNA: TGTGCCACCAGTGGGGCTTTGGGTGGCTACACCTTC
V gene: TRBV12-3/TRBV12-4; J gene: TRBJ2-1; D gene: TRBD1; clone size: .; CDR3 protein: CASKYRRDSDNEQFF; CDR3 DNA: TGTGCCAGCAAATACCGCCGGGACAGTGACAATGAGCAGTTCTTC
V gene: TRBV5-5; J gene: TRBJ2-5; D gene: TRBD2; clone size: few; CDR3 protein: CASSYELAEEETQYF; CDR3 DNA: TGTGCCAGCAGCTATGAACTAGCGGAAGAAGAGACCCAGTACTTC
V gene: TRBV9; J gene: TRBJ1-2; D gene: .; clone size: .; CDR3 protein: CASSVGDNLNYGYTF; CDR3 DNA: TGTGCCAGCAGCGTAGGAGACAACCTAAACTATGGCTACACCTTC
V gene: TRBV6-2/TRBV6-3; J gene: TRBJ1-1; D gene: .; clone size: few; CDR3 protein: CASSYAGVNTEAFF; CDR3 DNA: TGTGCCAGCAGTTACGCAGGGGTGAACACTGAAGCTTTCTTT
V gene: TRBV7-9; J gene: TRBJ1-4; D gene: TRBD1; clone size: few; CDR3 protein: CASSFGQGKEKLFF; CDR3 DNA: TGTGCCAGCAGCTTTGGACAGGGAAAGGAAAAACTGTTTTTT
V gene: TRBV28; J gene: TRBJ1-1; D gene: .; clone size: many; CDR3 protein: CASSLRQIEAFF; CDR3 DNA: TGTGCCAGCAGTTTGAGACAGATTGAAGCTTTCTTT
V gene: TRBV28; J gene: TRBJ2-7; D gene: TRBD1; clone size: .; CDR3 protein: CASSLGQRYEQYF; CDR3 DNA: TGTGCCAGCAGTTTGGGACAGCGCTACGAGCAGTACTTC
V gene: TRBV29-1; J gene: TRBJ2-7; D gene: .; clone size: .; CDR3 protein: CSVWTAYEQYF; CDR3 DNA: TGCAGCGTTTGGACAGCCTACGAGCAGTACTTC
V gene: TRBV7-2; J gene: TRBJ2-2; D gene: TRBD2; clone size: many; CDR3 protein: CASSSRLAVYTGELFF; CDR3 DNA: TGTGCCAGCAGCTCTCGACTAGCGGTTTACACCGGGGAGCTGTTTTTT
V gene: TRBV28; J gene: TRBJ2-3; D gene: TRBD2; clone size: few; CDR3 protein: CASSLRAGAGDTQYF; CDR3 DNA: TGTGCCAGCAGTCTTCGAGCGGGAGCCGGAGATACGCAGTATTTT
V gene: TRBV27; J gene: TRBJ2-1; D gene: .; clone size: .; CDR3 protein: CASSRSSASYNEQFF; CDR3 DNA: TGTGCCAGCAGTAGATCCAGCGCTTCCTACAATGAGCAGTTCTTC
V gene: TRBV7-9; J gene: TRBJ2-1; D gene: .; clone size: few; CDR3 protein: CASSLEQNEQFF; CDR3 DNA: TGTGCCAGCAGCTTAGAGCAGAATGAGCAGTTCTTC
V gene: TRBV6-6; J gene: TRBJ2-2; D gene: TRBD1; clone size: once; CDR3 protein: CASSPPGQSNTGELFF; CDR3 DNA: TGTGCCAGCAGTCCCCCGGGACAGTCGAACACCGGGGAGCTGTTTTTT
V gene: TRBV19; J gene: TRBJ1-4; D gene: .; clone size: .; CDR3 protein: CASSIVAGGEKLFF; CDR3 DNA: TGTGCCAGTAGTATAGTTGCCGGTGGCGAAAAACTGTTTTTT
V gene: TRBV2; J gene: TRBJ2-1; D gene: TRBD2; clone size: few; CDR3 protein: CASSELGTSGYNEQFF; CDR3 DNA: TGTGCCAGCAGTGAATTGGGGACTAGCGGTTACAATGAGCAGTTCTTC
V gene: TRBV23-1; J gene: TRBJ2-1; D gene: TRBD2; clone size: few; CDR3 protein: CASSQRLAVYSRLDNEQFF; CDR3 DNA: TGCGCCAGCAGTCAACGACTAGCGGTCTACTCCCGACTCGACAATGAGCAGTTCTTC
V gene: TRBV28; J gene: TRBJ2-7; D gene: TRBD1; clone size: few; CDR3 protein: CASSLSNNRGYEQYF; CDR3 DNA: TGTGCCAGCAGTTTATCCAACAACAGGGGCTACGAGCAGTACTTC
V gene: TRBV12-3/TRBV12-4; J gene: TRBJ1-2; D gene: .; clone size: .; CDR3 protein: CASSPSGLANYGYTF; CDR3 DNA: TGTGCCAGCTCTCCTTCGGGGTTAGCTAACTATGGCTACACCTTC
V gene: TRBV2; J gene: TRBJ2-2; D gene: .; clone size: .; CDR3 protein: CASSQTGTLAGELFF; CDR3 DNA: TGTGCCAGCAGTCAAACCGGGACACTAGCCGGGGAGCTGTTTTTT
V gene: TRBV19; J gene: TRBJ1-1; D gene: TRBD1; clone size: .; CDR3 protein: CASNSKGGGTEAFF; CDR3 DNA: TGTGCCAGTAACTCGAAAGGGGGCGGCACTGAAGCTTTCTTT
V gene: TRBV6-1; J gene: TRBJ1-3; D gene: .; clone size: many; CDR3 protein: CASRGSGNTIYF; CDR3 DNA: TGTGCCAGCAGGGGCTCTGGAAACACCATATATTTT
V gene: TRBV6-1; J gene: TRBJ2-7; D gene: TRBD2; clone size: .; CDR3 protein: CASREAGDYEQYF; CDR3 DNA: TGTGCCAGCAGGGAAGCGGGGGACTACGAGCAGTACTTC
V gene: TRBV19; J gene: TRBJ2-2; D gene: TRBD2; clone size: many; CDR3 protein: CASSRGGGTGELFF; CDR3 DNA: TGTGCCAGCAGCCGCGGGGGGGGTACCGGGGAGCTGTTTTTT
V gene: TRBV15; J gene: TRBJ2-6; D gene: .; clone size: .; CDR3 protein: CATSRDRSGANVLTF; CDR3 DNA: TGTGCCACCAGCAGAGACAGATCTGGGGCCAACGTCCTGACTTTC
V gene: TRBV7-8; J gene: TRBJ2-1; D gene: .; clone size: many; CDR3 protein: CASHPSSRSGFHNEQFF; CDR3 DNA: TGTGCCAGCCACCCTTCAAGCCGATCGGGATTTCACAATGAGCAGTTCTTC
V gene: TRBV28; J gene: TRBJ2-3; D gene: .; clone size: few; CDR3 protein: CASSLYSTDTQYF; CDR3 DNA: TGTGCCAGCAGTTTATATAGTACAGATACGCAGTATTTT
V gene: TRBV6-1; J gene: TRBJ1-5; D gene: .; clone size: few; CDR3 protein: CASSENDSRQPQHF; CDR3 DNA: TGTGCCAGCAGTGAGAACGATTCGCGGCAGCCCCAGCATTTT
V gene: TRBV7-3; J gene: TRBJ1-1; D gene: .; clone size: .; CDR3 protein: CASSLTRTSNTEAFF; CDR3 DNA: TGTGCCAGCAGCTTAACCCGAACAAGCAACACTGAAGCTTTCTTT
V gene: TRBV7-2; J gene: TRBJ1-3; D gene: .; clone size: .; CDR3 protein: CASSFDRLHSGNTIYF; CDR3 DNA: TGTGCCAGCAGCTTTGACAGACTCCACTCTGGAAACACCATATATTTT
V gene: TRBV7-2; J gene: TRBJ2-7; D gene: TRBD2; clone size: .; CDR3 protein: CASSSWTSGRNEQYF; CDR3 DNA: TGTGCCAGCAGCTCCTGGACTAGCGGGAGAAACGAGCAGTACTTC
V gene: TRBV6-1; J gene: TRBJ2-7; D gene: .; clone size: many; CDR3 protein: CASTQGGSYEQYF; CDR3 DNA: TGTGCCAGCACGCAGGGAGGTAGCTACGAGCAGTACTTC
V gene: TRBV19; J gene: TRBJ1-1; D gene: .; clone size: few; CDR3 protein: CASSLGTSPVNTEAFF; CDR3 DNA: TGTGCCAGTAGTCTCGGCACATCCCCCGTGAACACTGAAGCTTTCTTT
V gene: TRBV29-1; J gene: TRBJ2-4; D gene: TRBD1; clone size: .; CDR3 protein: CSVEDLAGGVGNIQYF; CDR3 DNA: TGCAGCGTTGAAGATCTCGCAGGGGGCGTTGGGAACATTCAGTACTTC
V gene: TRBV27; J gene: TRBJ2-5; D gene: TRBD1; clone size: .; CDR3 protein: CASSPSTGQFETQYF; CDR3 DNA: TGTGCCAGCAGTCCTAGTACGGGACAGTTCGAGACCCAGTACTTC
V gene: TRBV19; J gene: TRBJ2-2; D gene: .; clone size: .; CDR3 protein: CASSLKTLLSNTGELFF; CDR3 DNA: TGTGCCAGTAGCCTAAAGACCCTCTTGTCGAACACCGGGGAGCTGTTTTTT
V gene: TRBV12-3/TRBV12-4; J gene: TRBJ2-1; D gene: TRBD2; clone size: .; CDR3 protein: CASSLASGNIHEQLF; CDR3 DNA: TGTGCCAGCAGTTTAGCTAGCGGGAACATTCATGAGCAGTTATTC
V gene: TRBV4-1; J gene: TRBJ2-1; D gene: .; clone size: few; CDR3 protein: CASSQPFNEQFF; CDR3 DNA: TGCGCCAGCAGCCAACCCTTCAATGAGCAGTTCTTC
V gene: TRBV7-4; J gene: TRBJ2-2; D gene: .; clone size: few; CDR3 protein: CASSLGVRGELFF; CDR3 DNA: TGTGCCAGCAGCTTAGGGGTCCGAGGGGAGCTGTTTTTT
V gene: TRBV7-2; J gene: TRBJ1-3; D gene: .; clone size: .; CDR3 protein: CASSLGRRGSGNTIYF; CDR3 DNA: TGTGCCAGCAGCTTAGGTCGCAGGGGCTCTGGAAACACCATATATTTT
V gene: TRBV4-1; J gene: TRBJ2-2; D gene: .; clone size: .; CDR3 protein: CASSQDGDPNTGELFF; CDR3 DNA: TGCGCCAGCAGCCAAGATGGGGATCCGAACACCGGGGAGCTGTTTTTT
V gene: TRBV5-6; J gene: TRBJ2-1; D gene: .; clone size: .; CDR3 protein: CASSSDTNNEQFF; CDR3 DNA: TGTGCCAGCAGCTCGGACACTAACAATGAGCAGTTCTTC
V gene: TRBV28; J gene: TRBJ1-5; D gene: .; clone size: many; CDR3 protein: CASSIYRVLYSNQPQHF; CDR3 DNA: TGTGCCAGCAGTATTTACAGGGTGCTCTATAGCAATCAGCCCCAGCATTTT
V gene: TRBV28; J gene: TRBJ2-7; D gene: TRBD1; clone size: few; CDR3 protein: CASSSAGTGGSYEQYF; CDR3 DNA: TGTGCCAGCAGTTCGGCCGGGACAGGGGGCTCCTACGAGCAGTACTTC
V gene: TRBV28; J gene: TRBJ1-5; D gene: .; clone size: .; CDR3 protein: CASRLEDNSNQPQHF; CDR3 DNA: TGTGCCAGCAGACTAGAGGACAATAGCAATCAGCCCCAGCATTTT
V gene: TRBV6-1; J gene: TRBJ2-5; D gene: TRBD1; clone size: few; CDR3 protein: CASSGGQQSTQYF; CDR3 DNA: TGTGCCAGCAGTGGGGGACAGCAGTCGACCCAGTACTTC
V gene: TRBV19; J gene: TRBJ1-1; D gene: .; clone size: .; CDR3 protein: CASGPAWNTEAFF; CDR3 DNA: TGTGCCAGTGGTCCAGCCTGGAACACTGAAGCTTTCTTT
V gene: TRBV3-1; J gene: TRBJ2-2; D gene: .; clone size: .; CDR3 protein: CASQPGGRMTGELFF; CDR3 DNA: TGTGCCAGTCAACCCGGGGGGCGCATGACCGGGGAGCTGTTTTTT
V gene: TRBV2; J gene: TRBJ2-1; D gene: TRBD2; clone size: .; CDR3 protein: CASSGNGLAGYNEQFF; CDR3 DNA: TGTGCCAGCAGTGGGAACGGACTAGCGGGGTACAATGAGCAGTTCTTC
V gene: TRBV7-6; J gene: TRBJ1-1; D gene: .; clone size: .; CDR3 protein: CASSFNWAEAFF; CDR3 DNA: TGTGCCAGCAGCTTCAACTGGGCTGAAGCTTTCTTT
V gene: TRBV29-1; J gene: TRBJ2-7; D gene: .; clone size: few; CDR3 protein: CSVEDPPLRYF; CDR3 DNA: TGCAGCGTTGAAGATCCGCCCCTCCGGTACTTC
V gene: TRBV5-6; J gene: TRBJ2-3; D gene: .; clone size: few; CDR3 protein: CASRFNSGGTDTQYF; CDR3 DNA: TGTGCCAGCAGATTTAACTCAGGGGGCACAGATACGCAGTATTTT
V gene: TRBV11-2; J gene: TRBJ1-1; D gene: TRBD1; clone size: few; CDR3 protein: CASSISGTGATEAFF; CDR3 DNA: TGTGCCAGCAGCATATCCGGGACAGGGGCCACTGAAGCTTTCTTT
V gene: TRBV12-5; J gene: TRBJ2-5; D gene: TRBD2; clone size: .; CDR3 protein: CASGRGLREAQYF; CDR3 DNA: TGTGCTAGTGGCCGGGGACTCCGGGAGGCCCAGTACTTC
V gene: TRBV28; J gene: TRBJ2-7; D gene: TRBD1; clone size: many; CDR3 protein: CASSQNRPGTGGYEQYF; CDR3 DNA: TGTGCCAGCAGTCAAAATCGGCCCGGGACAGGGGGCTACGAGCAGTACTTC
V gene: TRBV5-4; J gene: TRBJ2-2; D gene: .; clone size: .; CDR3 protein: CASSLDKGWELFF; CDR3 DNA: TGTGCCAGCAGCTTGGATAAGGGGTGGGAGCTGTTTTTT
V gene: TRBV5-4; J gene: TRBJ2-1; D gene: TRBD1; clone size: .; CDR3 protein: CASSSPGGIGNEQFF; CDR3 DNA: TGTGCCAGCAGCTCGCCAGGGGGAATTGGCAATGAGCAGTTCTTC